Shown below are 13 T cell receptor beta chains from a single sample sequenced in a study of cytomegalovirus exposure and HLA in healthy donors. It was with 60 Vbeta and 13 Jbeta primers that the PCR ran. Produced via immunoSEQ multiplex PCR; TCRdb's table is partial and in-frame only. The sample yields more than 50,000 clones, roughly 74% seen once. The sample was PBMCs. These receptor sequences come from a middle-aged woman in good health and CMV-seropositive.

This chain uses TRBV30 with TRBJ1-2; TRBD1 agrees at 7 bases. CDR3 size: 12 residues. The germline V gene encodes CDR1 GTSNPN and CDR2 SVGIG (reference sequence). The V gene end was trimmed by 4 bases and the J gene end by 5 bases; junction bases not matched to a gene: 4. CDR3 region: CAWKGAGYGYTF. The CDR3 nucleotides are TGTGCCTGGAAGGGGGCTGGGTATGGCTACACCTTC. Full variable domain (rest looked up from reference TRBV30 and TRBJ1-2): SQTIHQWPATLVQPVGSPLSLECTVEGTSNPNLYWYRQAAGRGLQLLFYSVGIGQISSEVPQNLSASRPQDRQFILSSKKLLLSDSGFYLCAWKGAGYGYTFGSGTRLTVV.

The chain uses TRBV5-1 and TRBJ1-3; TRBD1 agrees at 7 bases. Trimming took 4 bases from V and 0 from J; bases not matched to a gene: 4. The length of the CDR3 is 15 residues. Germline-derived CDR1 and CDR2 are SGHRS and YFSETQ. Written as DNA, the CDR3 is TGCGCCAGCAGCCCGGACAGGACCTCTGGAAACACCATATATTTT. It encodes CASSPDRTSGNTIYF.

The chain uses TRBV30 and TRBJ1-1; tentatively, D is TRBD1 (5 bases). V was cut by 4 bases and J by 4 bases, with 13 bases left in between. Germline-derived CDR1 and CDR2 are GTSNPN and SVGIG (reference sequence). CDR3 length: 13 residues. CDR3 sequence reads: CAWNPTGGTEAFF. In DNA form, the CDR3 reads TGTGCCTGGAACCCGACGGGGGGCACTGAAGCTTTCTTT. The whole variable domain, filled in from reference TRBV30 and TRBJ1-1, reads SQTIHQWPATLVQPVGSPLSLECTVEGTSNPNLYWYRQAAGRGLQLLFYSVGIGQISSEVPQNLSASRPQDRQFILSSKKLLLSDSGFYLCAWNPTGGTEAFFGQGTRLTVV.

The V call is TRBV7-9, the J call TRBJ2-7; 10 bases are a match to TRBD1. The junction had 4 bases not matched to a gene; V was cut back by 0 bases and J by 5 bases. Per germline, CDR1 SEHNR and CDR2 FQNEAQ (reference sequence). The CDR3 is 15 amino acids. The chain's CDR3 is CASSLAGTGVHEQYF. DNA for the CDR3: TGTGCCAGCAGCTTAGCCGGGACAGGGGTCCACGAGCAGTACTTC.

This chain links TRBV15 with TRBJ2-3, with 7 bases lining up with TRBD1. Germline V gene sequence: CDR1 LNHNV, CDR2 YYDKDF (reference sequence). The CDR3 sequence is 14 residues long. V lost 5 bases, J lost 7 bases, and 9 bases stayed unmatched. The CDR3 sequence: CATSPDRVPNTQYF. DNA for the CDR3: TGTGCCACCAGCCCTGACAGGGTCCCGAATACGCAGTATTTT.

J is TRBJ2-7 and V is TRBV18; 7 nucleotides agree with TRBD1. Trimming removed 3 bases from V and 3 bases from J; junction bases left unmatched: 2. The CDR3 has 13 residues. CDR1 and CDR2 (germline): KGHSH, LQKENI. The DNA for the CDR3 is TGTGCCAGCTCACCGGACAGGTACTACGAGCAGTACTTC. Translating it yields CASSPDRYYEQYF.

The CDR3, as DNA: TGTGCCACCAGCAGGGCAGGACAGGGGCACACTGAAGCTTTCTTT. Protein product: CATSRAGQGHTEAFF. The J gene is TRBJ1-1, the V gene TRBV15; 9 nucleotides align to TRBD1. This CDR3 is 15 amino acids long. Germline values: CDR1 LNHNV, CDR2 YYDKDF (reference sequence). The V segment lost 3 bases and the J segment 3 bases; nucleotides outside the gene matches: 5.

A few counts support this clone. The genes are TRBV15 and TRBJ1-2; D might be TRBD1 (5 bases). CDR3 length equals 15 residues. V lost 5 bases and J lost 4, with 17 bases in between. CDR1 and CDR2 (germline): LNHNV, YYDKDF (reference sequence). CDR3 amino acids: CATSRGGGSGYGYTF. Written as DNA, the CDR3 is TGTGCCACCAGCCGGGGGGGAGGGAGCGGCTATGGCTACACCTTC.

The chain links TRBV18 to TRBJ2-3; possibly TRBD2 for D (5 bases). V was trimmed by 4 bases and J by 3 bases, leaving 14 bases between them. There are 15 residues in the CDR3. In germline, CDR1 is KGHSH, CDR2 LQKENI. The CDR3: CASSLSGGGTDTQYF. DNA for the CDR3: TGTGCCAGCTCACTGAGCGGAGGCGGGACAGATACGCAGTATTTT. The complete variable domain, with remaining parts taken from reference TRBV18 and TRBJ2-3, reads NAGVMQNPRHLVRRRGQEARLRCSPMKGHSHVYWYRQLPEEGLKFMVYLQKENIIDESGMPKERFSAEFPKEGPSILRIQQVVRGDSAAYFCASSLSGGGTDTQYFGPGTRLTVL.

This clone has only one observation. The chain combines TRBV5-1 with TRBJ2-2; TRBD1 aligns across 8 bases. CDR1 and CDR2 from the germline V gene are SGHRS and YFSETQ. The V and J ends lost 5 bases and 7 bases, in that order; junction bases with no gene match: 7. There are 14 residues in the CDR3. CDR3 loop: CASRFDRGSGELFF. In nucleotides, the CDR3 is TGCGCCAGCAGGTTCGACAGGGGAAGCGGGGAGCTGTTTTTT.

The rearrangement joins TRBV30 to TRBJ2-7; maybe TRBD1 (6 bases). Trimming cost V 5 bases and J 2 bases, with 13 bases left between them. Germline V CDR1 and CDR2: GTSNPN, SVGIG (reference sequence). The CDR3 totals 13 residues. Written as DNA, the CDR3 is TGTGCCTGGTCCCTGGGGACACCCTACGAGCAGTACTTC. This gives the protein CAWSLGTPYEQYF.

This rearrangement joins TRBV7-9 to TRBJ1-1; a weak D match, TRBD1 (5 bases). The germline V gene encodes CDR1 SEHNR and CDR2 FQNEAQ (reference sequence). The CDR3 is 12 residues long. The germline V and J ends were trimmed by 1 base and 8 bases, with 8 bases remaining between them. The CDR3 loop reads CASSLGGGEAFF. CDR3 DNA: TGTGCCAGCAGCTTAGGCGGGGGGGAAGCTTTCTTT. The full variable domain, completed using reference TRBV7-9 and TRBJ1-1, is DTGVSQNPRHKITKRGQNVTFRCDPISEHNRLYWYRQTLGQGPEFLTYFQNEAQLEKSRLLSDRFSAERPKGSFSTLEIQRTEQGDSAMYLCASSLGGGEAFFGQGTRLTVV.

This clone came up a few times. The chain couples TRBV9 to TRBJ1-3, with TRBD1 matching over 8 bases. With 4 bases clipped from V and 1 base from J, the junction kept 13 bases outside the gene matches. Germline lookup yields CDR1 SGDLS and CDR2 YYNGEE. The CDR3 contains 18 residues. This CDR3 reads CASSLAGSGQGSGNTIYF. In nucleotides, the CDR3 is TGTGCCAGCAGCTTAGCGGGGTCCGGACAGGGATCTGGAAACACCATATATTTT.